Sequencing of this T cell receptor beta chain was carried out in a study of CD8+CD57+ T cells in acquired aplastic anemia. Profiling that covered TCR beta VDJ and CDR3 relied on genomic DNA as its template. A single record per CDR3 protein comes from TCRdb applying MiXCR to the reads. The sample includes about 180,000 distinct CDR3 sequences, roughly 50% of them seen just once. By flow cytometry, patients selected for sequencing had shown an expansion of CD8+CD57+ cells. With regard to this clonotype: No antigen is known for it. Since a much larger clone is just one base distant, this may be a read error.

Study-level points and caveats: Fewer than 35 sequences, all CD8+ CDR3, were shared between patients and controls.

Germline assignment: CDR1 SGHAT and CDR2 FQNNGV. The CDR3 runs 13 residues. This clonotype originated in a human donor with aplastic anemia. This chain joins TRBV11-2 and TRBJ2-7, with D perhaps TRBD2 (6 bases). Sequencing input: sorted CD4+, CD8+, or CD8+CD57+ T cells (not recorded which) from PBMCs. CDR3 loop: CASGLETSSEQYF. The CDR3 DNA is TGTGCCAGCGGCTTAGAAACTAGCAGCGAGCAGTACTTC. Full variable domain (rest looked up from reference TRBV11-2 and TRBJ2-7): EAGVAQSPRYKIIEKRQSVAFWCNPISGHATLYWYQQILGQGPKLLIQFQNNGVVDDSQLPKDRFSAERLKGVDSTLKIQPAKLEDSAVYLCASGLETSSEQYFGPGTRLTVT.